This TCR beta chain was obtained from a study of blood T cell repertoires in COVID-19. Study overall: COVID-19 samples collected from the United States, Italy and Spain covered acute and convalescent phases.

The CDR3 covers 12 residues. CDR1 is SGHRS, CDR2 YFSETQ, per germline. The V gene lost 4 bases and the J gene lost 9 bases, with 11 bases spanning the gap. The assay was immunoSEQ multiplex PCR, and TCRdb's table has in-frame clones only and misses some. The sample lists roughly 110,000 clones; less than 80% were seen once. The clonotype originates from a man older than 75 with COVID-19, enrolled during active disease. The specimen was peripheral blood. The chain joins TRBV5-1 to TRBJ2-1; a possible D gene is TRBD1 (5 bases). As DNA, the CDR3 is TGCGCCAGCAGCATTACAAGGGGTGAGCAGTTCTTC. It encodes CASSITRGEQFF.